This note documents a single T cell receptor (beta chain) sequence. Repertoires were generated with immunoSEQ multiplex PCR, while TCRdb's copy carries only in-frame clones and drops some. The repertoire includes 210,000 or so clones, around 86% of them detected once, and approximately 6.7% sits in the top ten. The data were obtained in a study of blood T cell repertoires in COVID-19. This CDR3 is built from 16 residues. J was trimmed by 4 bases and V by 3 bases; bases with no gene match: 5. Germline CDR1 LGHDT, CDR2 YNNKEL (reference sequence). This TCR was sampled from a man in his forties or fifties with acute or convalescent COVID-19. Sequenced input: peripheral blood. The chain combines TRBV3-1 (or the pseudogene TRBV3-2) with TRBJ2-2, with 10 positions matching TRBD2. The CDR3 spells CASSQRGLARTGELFF. In DNA form, the CDR3 reads TGTGCCAGCAGCCAGAGGGGACTAGCGCGCACCGGGGAGCTGTTTTTT.